These T cell receptor beta chains were read from a single sample in a study of control samples from healthy donors and cancer patients. The data were produced by immunoSEQ multiplex PCR, yet TCRdb's version contains in-frame clones alone and is incomplete. The sample gives around 58,000 clones, roughly 90% of which show up once; roughly 3.8% is in the top ten. The sequencing input was blood. The source of these receptors is a man between 50 and 59 years old in good health. CDR3s include the opening cysteine and the closing phenylalanine or tryptophan. D genes are given only for firm matches. A row's size may be missing; if present it is once, few, many or a size class.

cdr3_nt	cdr3_aa	clone_size	v_call	j_call	d_call
TGTGCCAGCAACCCGGAGGGGATCGGTCAGCCCCAGCATTTT	CASNPEGIGQPQHF	-	TRBV28	TRBJ1-5	-
TGTGCCAGCAGGGTGAACACCGGGGAGCTGTTTTTT	CASRVNTGELFF	few	TRBV28	TRBJ2-2	-
TGTGCCAGCAGTTCCAACCGGGACAGATCACCCCTCCACTTT	CASSSNRDRSPLHF	-	TRBV28	TRBJ1-6	TRBD1
TGTGCCAGCAGTTGGAGGGGAACCGGGGAGCTGTTTTTT	CASSWRGTGELFF	-	TRBV6-2/TRBV6-3	TRBJ2-2	-
TGTGCCAGCAGCGTTAGCGGGACCAATGAGCAGTTCTTC	CASSVSGTNEQFF	-	TRBV9	TRBJ2-1	TRBD2
TGTGCCAGCATATCAACGGGGGCGGGAAATCAGCCCCAGCATTTT	CASISTGAGNQPQHF	-	TRBV28	TRBJ1-5	-
TGCAGCGCATCCACAGGGGACGAGCAGTACTTC	CSASTGDEQYF	-	TRBV29-1	TRBJ2-7	TRBD1
TGTGCCTGGAATTCGGAAAGGGGCACTGAAGCTTTCTTT	CAWNSERGTEAFF	-	TRBV30	TRBJ1-1	-
TGTGCCAGCAGTTCCCTCCTCCTAGCGGGAGGGCGCACAGATACGCAGTATTTT	CASSSLLLAGGRTDTQYF	once	TRBV28	TRBJ2-3	TRBD2
TGTGCTAGTGGCCTTGACAGGGTATGGCAGCCCCAGCATTTT	CASGLDRVWQPQHF	-	TRBV12-5	TRBJ1-5	TRBD1
TGTGCCAGCAGCGTATCGGGCCAGAACACTGAAGCTTTCTTT	CASSVSGQNTEAFF	-	TRBV9	TRBJ1-1	-
TGTGCCAGCAGCGTAGGGGGGACAAACTATGGCTACACCTTC	CASSVGGTNYGYTF	-	TRBV9	TRBJ1-2	-
TGTGCCATCACCCCCGGCAGCGGGAGCACAGATACGCAGTATTTT	CAITPGSGSTDTQYF	-	TRBV10-3	TRBJ2-3	-
TGTGCCAGCTACGGGGGGTTCTCTCAGCCCCAGCATTTT	CASYGGFSQPQHF	-	TRBV5-8	TRBJ1-5	-
TGTGCCAGCAGTTTAATCGGCGCTAGCGGAACCTACGAGCAGTACTTC	CASSLIGASGTYEQYF	-	TRBV27	TRBJ2-7	TRBD2
TGCGCCAGCAGCTTCAGTGACGCTGAAGCTTTCTTT	CASSFSDAEAFF	-	TRBV5-1	TRBJ1-1	-
TGTGCCAGCAGCCGAGTCCGACAGGGAGTATCGAACACTGAAGCTTTCTTT	CASSRVRQGVSNTEAFF	-	TRBV3-1/TRBV3-2	TRBJ1-1	TRBD1
TGTGCCAGTATCCCCCGAGTGACACAGGGGAACTACAATGAGCAGTTCTTC	CASIPRVTQGNYNEQFF	-	TRBV19	TRBJ2-1	TRBD1
TGCAGCGTTGAGGGGGCCAGGGAGCGATCATATGGCTACACCTTC	CSVEGARERSYGYTF	-	TRBV29-1	TRBJ1-2	-
TGCAGCGCTACCGGGACTAGCATCGACGGGGAGCTGTTTTTT	CSATGTSIDGELFF	-	TRBV29-1	TRBJ2-2	TRBD2
TGTGCCAGCAGCCCCATTCGAGTTAGCGGGAGCGGATACAATGAGCAGTTCTTC	CASSPIRVSGSGYNEQFF	-	TRBV7-9	TRBJ2-1	TRBD2
TGCGCCAGCGCCGAGGGGGGAACTATTAGAGGCTACACCTTC	CASAEGGTIRGYTF	-	TRBV5-1	TRBJ1-2	-
TGCGCCAGCAGCTTGGGGACTATGGCCAATGAGCAGTTCTTC	CASSLGTMANEQFF	-	TRBV5-1	TRBJ2-1	-
TGTGCCACCAGTGATTTTGGGGGGAAAGGTTACAATGAGCAGTTCTTC	CATSDFGGKGYNEQFF	-	TRBV24-1	TRBJ2-1	-
TGCGCCAGCTCTCCTTCCGGGACAGGGGCCTACAATGAGCAGTTCTTC	CASSPSGTGAYNEQFF	-	TRBV5-1	TRBJ2-1	TRBD1
TGCGCCAGCAGTCAATCAGAGACAGGGGGCACCTATGGCTACACCTTC	CASSQSETGGTYGYTF	-	TRBV23-1	TRBJ1-2	TRBD1
TGTGCCAGCAGCTCCCTCCCTAGCTATCCGGCCAATGAGCAGTTCTTC	CASSSLPSYPANEQFF	-	TRBV11-1	TRBJ2-1	-
TGTGCCATCAGTGGACAGGGGCAAGAGACCCAGTACTTC	CAISGQGQETQYF	-	TRBV10-3	TRBJ2-5	TRBD1
TGTGCCAGCAGTGAACAGGTAGTTGGCAATCAGCCCCAGCATTTT	CASSEQVVGNQPQHF	-	TRBV6-1	TRBJ1-5	-
TGTGCCAGCAGCCAAGACAAGAGGAAGGGTGAGCAGTTCTTC	CASSQDKRKGEQFF	-	TRBV3-1/TRBV3-2	TRBJ2-1	-
TGTGCCAGCACTGCGGGAGTTGGCACCGGGGAGCTGTTTTTT	CASTAGVGTGELFF	few	TRBV6-5	TRBJ2-2	TRBD2
TGTGCCACCACCCTTATCCGGGACACTCCAAAGACGCAGTATTTT	CATTLIRDTPKTQYF	-	TRBV24-1	TRBJ2-3	-
TGTGCCAGTAGTATAGATCTGGCGGGAGTCACAGATACGCAGTATTTT	CASSIDLAGVTDTQYF	-	TRBV19	TRBJ2-3	TRBD2
TGCGCCAGCAGCCAAGATGTTGGGACCTCTGGAAACACCATATATTTT	CASSQDVGTSGNTIYF	-	TRBV4-3	TRBJ1-3	-
TGCGCCAGCAGCTTGGCCCCGACTGGCAATGAGCAGTTCTTC	CASSLAPTGNEQFF	-	TRBV5-1	TRBJ2-1	-
TGTGCCAGCAGTTTAGATTTACAGCGTTATAGCAATCAGCCCCAGCATTTT	CASSLDLQRYSNQPQHF	-	TRBV28	TRBJ1-5	-
TGTGCCAGCAGCTTAGCGTACAGGGACTTTGCCTCTGGAAACACCATATATTTT	CASSLAYRDFASGNTIYF	-	TRBV7-6	TRBJ1-3	-
TGTGCCAGCAGCTCTTCATTTTCGACAGGGGAGGTTAACTATGGCTACACCTTC	CASSSSFSTGEVNYGYTF	-	TRBV5-6	TRBJ1-2	TRBD1
TGTGCCATTCAGGGGTCAGGCAATGAGCAGTTCTTC	CAIQGSGNEQFF	-	TRBV24-1	TRBJ2-1	-
TGTGCCAGCAGCGTAGGCCCAGCGTCGCAGGATGAGCAGTTCTTC	CASSVGPASQDEQFF	-	TRBV9	TRBJ2-1	-
TGTGCCATCAATTCGGACAGGGGCGGGTACAATGAGCAGTTCTTC	CAINSDRGGYNEQFF	-	TRBV10-3	TRBJ2-1	TRBD1
TGTGCCAGCAGGCCAGGAGAAGGGGCCTACAATGAGCAGTTCTTC	CASRPGEGAYNEQFF	-	TRBV6-5	TRBJ2-1	-
TGTGCCAGCAGTGAAGTCACCTCCTACGAGCAGTACTTC	CASSEVTSYEQYF	-	TRBV6-1	TRBJ2-7	-
TGCGCCAGCAGTCCATCAGGACTAGCGGGAGTCTACGAGCAGTACTTC	CASSPSGLAGVYEQYF	-	TRBV4-1	TRBJ2-7	TRBD2
TGTGCCAGCAGCCGAAGGGGCGGGGACCCAGGGGATACGCAGTATTTT	CASSRRGGDPGDTQYF	-	TRBV11-2	TRBJ2-3	-
TGTGCCAGCTCGTCGACTAGCGTGAGCACAGATACGCAGTATTTT	CASSSTSVSTDTQYF	-	TRBV18	TRBJ2-3	TRBD2
TGTGCCAGCAGTTCAGGGGGGAGCTACAATGAGCAGTTCTTC	CASSSGGSYNEQFF	-	TRBV27	TRBJ2-1	-
TGTGCCAGCAGCCCTAGCGGAGTTAACAATGAGCAGTTCTTC	CASSPSGVNNEQFF	-	TRBV6-6	TRBJ2-1	TRBD2
TGTGCCAGCAGTTTCGGAGAGGGAGCCGGTACAGATACGCAGTATTTT	CASSFGEGAGTDTQYF	-	TRBV28	TRBJ2-3	-
TGTGCCAGCAGTGAATATGTACATGAGCAGTTCTTC	CASSEYVHEQFF	-	TRBV25-1	TRBJ2-1	-
TGTGCCACCAGTGATTTGAGGGAAGCTTTCTTT	CATSDLREAFF	-	TRBV24-1	TRBJ1-1	-